What follows are 15 T cell receptor beta chains derived from one specimen sequenced in a study of cytomegalovirus exposure and HLA in healthy donors. PCR used 60 Vbeta primers and 13 Jbeta primers. Here immunoSEQ multiplex PCR was the method, and the copy in TCRdb shows in-frame clones only, minus some. The sample lists some 190,000 clones; about 81% were seen once. Sequencing was carried out using PBMCs. All receptors derive from a young man in good health and CMV-seronegative.

This chain connects TRBV9 to TRBJ1-3, with 8 positions matching TRBD1. Germline V gives CDR1 SGDLS, CDR2 YYNGEE. V trimming: 0 bases; J trimming: 0 bases; junction bases outside the gene matches: 2. The CDR3 sequence is 16 residues long. CDR3 DNA: TGTGCCAGCAGCGTAGGTCAGGGGGCCTCTGGAAACACCATATATTTT. Translating it yields CASSVGQGASGNTIYF. Full variable domain (remainder filled in from reference TRBV9 and TRBJ1-3): DSGVTQTPKHLITATGQRVTLRCSPRSGDLSVYWYQQSLDQGLQFLIQYYNGEERAKGNILERFSAQQFPDLHSELNLSSLELGDSALYFCASSVGQGASGNTIYFGEGSWLTVV.

This clone was counted a few times. This chain connects TRBV6-4 to TRBJ2-3, with TRBD2 identical over 11 bases. Germline-derived CDR1 and CDR2 are MRHNA and SNTAGT. The junction had 5 bases not matched to a gene; V was cut back by 6 bases and J by 3 bases. This CDR3 spans 15 amino acids. In DNA, the CDR3 is TGTGCCAGCAGAGAACTAGCGGGGGATACAGATACGCAGTATTTT. Amino acid sequence: CASRELAGDTDTQYF.

This sequence joins TRBV7-9 and TRBJ2-7; 8 nucleotides align to TRBD2. The CDR3 contains 14 residues. The germline V gene encodes CDR1 SEHNR and CDR2 FQNEAQ (reference sequence). V gave up 5 bases and J gave up 6 bases; unmatched junction bases: 9. This CDR3 reads CASSSAGTRGEQYF. CDR3 DNA sequence: TGTGCCAGCAGCAGTGCCGGGACTAGAGGCGAGCAGTACTTC.

V usage is TRBV7-8 and J usage is TRBJ2-3; perhaps TRBD1 as D (5 bases). The V and J ends lost 5 bases and 2 bases respectively, with 14 bases between them. The germline CDR1 and CDR2 sequences are SGHVS and FQNEAQ. CDR3 length: 15 residues. The CDR3 bases are TGTGCCAGCAGCCTCCTCTGGGGCACCACAGATACGCAGTATTTT. Amino acid sequence: CASSLLWGTTDTQYF. The complete variable domain, with remaining parts taken from reference TRBV7-8 and TRBJ2-3, reads GAGVSQSPRYKVAKRGQDVALRCDPISGHVSLFWYQQALGQGPEFLTYFQNEAQLDKSGLPSDRFFAERPEGSVSTLKIQRTQQEDSAVYLCASSLLWGTTDTQYFGPGTRLTVL.

J is TRBJ2-1 and V is TRBV28; TRBD1 agrees at 9 bases. The CDR3 has 16 amino acids. CDR1 MDHEN and CDR2 SYDVKM come from the germline V gene. The J segment lost 4 bases and the V segment lost 3 bases, leaving 7 bases of the junction unmatched. Here the CDR3 reads CASSLSGDRAYNEQFF. The CDR3 DNA sequence: TGTGCCAGCAGTTTGAGTGGGGACAGGGCTTACAATGAGCAGTTCTTC.

The chain recombines TRBV27 with TRBJ2-2; 9 bases are shared with TRBD1. V shed 5 bases and J 9 bases; nucleotides not matched to a gene: 4. This CDR3 spans 13 amino acids. Germline lookup yields CDR1 MNHEY and CDR2 SMNVEV (reference sequence). This chain's CDR3 is CASSHRGQRELFF. The CDR3, as DNA: TGTGCCAGCAGTCACAGGGGGCAGCGGGAGCTGTTTTTT.

The V and J genes are TRBV5-6 and TRBJ2-7; no clear D gene. Trimming removed 4 bases at V and 3 bases at J, with 17 bases between. Germline V gives CDR1 SGHDT, CDR2 YYEEEE. This CDR3 is 15 amino acids long. CDR3 DNA sequence: TGTGCCAGCAGCGCCTGGGTCGATCGGGTCTACGAGCAGTACTTC. This gives the protein CASSAWVDRVYEQYF.

J is TRBJ2-5 and V is TRBV30; D gene ambiguous. The V end was cut by 4 bases, the J end by 2 bases, with 14 bases between. The CDR3 totals 14 residues. Germline V CDR1 and CDR2: GTSNPN, SVGIG (reference sequence). CDR3 bases: TGTGCCTGGAACCGCGCCACCCTACAAGAGACCCAGTACTTC. Protein: CAWNRATLQETQYF.

This clone has just a few counts. This chain joins TRBV19 and TRBJ1-2; 8 bases align to TRBD1. In germline, CDR1 is LNHDA, CDR2 SQIVND (reference sequence). This CDR3 comprises 14 residues. Trimming cost V 5 bases and J 2 bases; bases outside gene matches: 4. The CDR3 DNA reads TGTGCCAGTAGTCCCCAGGGGGCCAACTATGGCTACACCTTC. This translates into CASSPQGANYGYTF.

The rearrangement joins TRBV13 to TRBJ2-1; the D gene is possibly TRBD1 (5 bases). Germline V CDR1 and CDR2: PRHDT, FYEKMQ (reference sequence). Trimming shortened V by 6 bases and J by 3 bases, and 12 bases separated the two germline ends. The CDR3 has 14 residues. CDR3 sequence reads: CASRWGAGYNEQFF. For the CDR3, the DNA is TGTGCCAGCAGGTGGGGCGCTGGCTACAATGAGCAGTTCTTC.

This clone turned up a few times. The chain uses TRBV5-4 and TRBJ1-6; D is perhaps TRBD1 (5 bases). Germline CDR1 is SGHNT and CDR2 is YYREEE (reference sequence). Trimming took off 4 bases at V and 13 bases at J, with 21 bases between the two ends. There are 15 residues in the CDR3. The CDR3 nucleotides are TGTGCCAGCAGCCTCTTCGGGACGGCGGGAATTCCCCTCCACTTT. Translation: CASSLFGTAGIPLHF.

This chain uses TRBV28 with TRBJ2-1; TRBD2 agrees at 13 bases. The CDR3 is 16 amino acids. After removal of 6 bases from V and 8 bases from J, the junction contained 10 bases not matched to a gene. Germline values: CDR1 MDHEN, CDR2 SYDVKM. The DNA for the CDR3 is TGTGCCAGCAGATCTCGGACTAGCGGGAGTATCTATGAGCAGTTCTTC. Translating it yields CASRSRTSGSIYEQFF.

The J gene is TRBJ2-5, the V gene TRBV9; TRBD2 aligns across 9 bases. J was trimmed by 5 bases and V by 3 bases; bases with no gene match: 5. Germline loops: CDR1 SGDLS, CDR2 YYNGEE. CDR3 size: 14 residues. CDR3 DNA sequence: TGTGCCAGCAGCGGTAGCGGGGGAACCGAGACCCAGTACTTC. Translation: CASSGSGGTETQYF.

J is TRBJ2-5 and V is TRBV11-3, with 13 nucleotides matching TRBD2. Looked up from germline, CDR1 is SGHNT and CDR2 is YENEEA. The length of the CDR3 is 15 residues. The V segment lost 1 base and the J segment 5 bases; nucleotides outside the gene matches: 1. The CDR3 region is CASSLGGLAGETQYF. CDR3 DNA sequence: TGTGCCAGCAGCTTAGGGGGACTAGCGGGGGAGACCCAGTACTTC. Combining the CDR3 with reference TRBV11-3 and TRBJ2-5 gives the whole variable domain EAGVVQSPRYKIIEKKQPVAFWCNPISGHNTLYWYLQNLGQGPELLIRYENEEAVDDSQLPKDRFSAERLKGVDSTLKIQPAELGDSAVYLCASSLGGLAGETQYFGPGTRLLVL.

The rearrangement links TRBV7-6 to TRBJ2-1, with D perhaps TRBD1 (5 bases). Germline CDR1 is SGHVS and CDR2 is FNYEAQ. Trimming left V 4 bases short and J 0 bases short, with 16 bases between. The CDR3 loop spans 17 amino acids. CDR3 sequence reads: CASSSQTVTSSYNEQFF. The DNA of the CDR3 is TGTGCCAGCAGCTCCCAGACAGTCACGAGCTCCTACAATGAGCAGTTCTTC.